These 28 T cell receptor beta chains were sequenced from one sample in a study of blood T cell repertoires in COVID-19 (dated by TCRdb to the early 2020s). Library construction relied on the immunoSEQ multiplex PCR assay. Not all clones reach the TCRdb copy of this immuneACCESS table, which keeps in-frame sequences only. Checked studies attribute under half of the gap to unresolved V genes and leave the rest unexplained. Across this sample there are about 110,000 clones, with roughly four fifths seen only once. 11% to 15% of the sample comes from the top ten. The sequenced sample was peripheral blood. These receptors were collected from a woman aged 60-75 years with acute or convalescent COVID-19.

V and J are TRBV5-1 and TRBJ2-1; 12 nucleotides match TRBD1. CDR1 SGHRS and CDR2 YFSETQ come from the germline V gene. This CDR3 has 14 residues. V shed 4 bases and J 8 bases; nucleotides not matched to a gene: 4. The CDR3 is CASSTGTGGHEQFF. Written as DNA, the CDR3 is TGCGCCAGCAGCACCGGGACAGGGGGCCATGAGCAGTTCTTC.

V is TRBV5-5 and J is TRBJ1-1; TRBD1 matches 7 bases. The germline gives CDR1 SGHKS, CDR2 YYEKEE (reference sequence). The V segment lost 2 bases and the J segment 1 base; nucleotides outside the gene matches: 8. There are 16 residues in the CDR3. The CDR3 loop reads CASSLSVAGGNTEAFF. Written as DNA, the CDR3 is TGTGCCAGCAGCTTATCCGTGGCAGGGGGGAACACTGAAGCTTTCTTT.

In its sample, this clone was seen a few times. The CDR3 region has the DNA TGTGCCACCAGTGATTTGCATCTGACAGGGGGCAACCATAACTATGGCTACACCTTC. Amino acids: CATSDLHLTGGNHNYGYTF. The chain joins TRBV24-1 to TRBJ1-2; TRBD1 aligns across 10 bases. CDR1 KGHDR and CDR2 SFDVKD come from the germline V gene. J was trimmed by 1 base and V by 0 bases; bases with no gene match: 10. The CDR3 covers 19 residues.

This chain joins TRBV19 and TRBJ2-2; D remains unclear. This CDR3 contains 13 residues. Between the trimmed V and J ends, which lost 3 bases and 3 bases, there was a span of 5 bases. Per germline, CDR1 LNHDA and CDR2 SQIVND (reference sequence). The chain's CDR3 is CASSIRDTGELFF. The CDR3 DNA reads TGTGCCAGTAGTATCCGAGACACCGGGGAGCTGTTTTTT.

The CDR3: CASRPGHSSYEQYF. CDR3 DNA: TGTGCCAGTAGACCGGGACACAGCTCCTACGAGCAGTACTTC. The chain couples TRBV19 to TRBJ2-7, with D maybe TRBD1 (6 bases). Per germline, CDR1 LNHDA and CDR2 SQIVND (reference sequence). Trimming left V 6 bases short and J 0 bases short, with 12 bases between. The CDR3 loop spans 14 amino acids. Drawing the rest from reference TRBV19 and TRBJ2-7, the complete variable domain is DGGITQSPKYLFRKEGQNVTLSCEQNLNHDAMYWYRQDPGQGLRLIYYSQIVNDFQKGDIAEGYSVSREKKESFPLTVTSAQKNPTAFYLCASRPGHSSYEQYFGPGTRLTVT.

V and J are TRBV29-1 and TRBJ2-2, with D hard to call. Trimming stripped 3 bases from V and 1 base from J, with 9 bases between. Germline V gene lookup returns CDR1 SQVTM and CDR2 ANQGSEA. This CDR3 is built from 14 residues. CDR3 coding DNA: TGCAGCGTTGAGGTAACTCTGAACACCGGGGAGCTGTTTTTT. Amino acid sequence: CSVEVTLNTGELFF.

The rearrangement links TRBV28 to TRBJ1-1; possibly TRBD1 for D (6 bases). The CDR3 extends over 15 amino acids. The germline V and J ends were trimmed by 6 bases and 5 bases, with 19 bases remaining between them. CDR1 MDHEN and CDR2 SYDVKM come from the germline V gene. CDR3 nucleotides: TGTGCCAGCAGCGAACAGGGCCGGCTCTGGACTGAAGCTTTCTTT. It yields the protein CASSEQGRLWTEAFF.

The chain couples TRBV6-5 to TRBJ1-1, with 9 bases aligning to TRBD1. Looked up from germline, CDR1 is MNHEY and CDR2 is SVGAGI. There are 15 residues in the CDR3. Trimming cost V 2 bases and J 5 bases; bases outside gene matches: 6. The CDR3 DNA follows: TGTGCCAGCAGTTACCGTCCCGGGACAGGGACTGAAGCTTTCTTT. Its translation is CASSYRPGTGTEAFF.

This rearrangement joins TRBV7-8 to TRBJ1-1; 10 positions match TRBD1. J was trimmed by 5 bases and V by 1 base; bases with no gene match: 22. This CDR3 has 21 residues. CDR1 is SGHVS and CDR2 is FQNEAQ in the germline V gene. The CDR3 is CASSLVLTPHRDRGTVTEAFF. The CDR3, as DNA: TGTGCCAGCAGCTTAGTTTTGACCCCCCACCGGGACAGGGGTACGGTTACTGAAGCTTTCTTT.

The table lists this clone with a count of one. The chain carries TRBV19 and TRBJ2-1, with D possibly matching TRBD1 (6 bases). Trimming left V 6 bases short and J 6 bases short, with 18 bases between. The CDR3 consists of 15 residues. The V gene's germline CDR1 is LNHDA and CDR2 SQIVND (reference sequence). The CDR3 DNA follows: TGTGCCAGTAGCCCAAACAGGGATGTAGGCAATGAGCAGTTCTTC. Encoded protein: CASSPNRDVGNEQFF. The variable domain in full, completed from reference TRBV19 and TRBJ2-1, reads DGGITQSPKYLFRKEGQNVTLSCEQNLNHDAMYWYRQDPGQGLRLIYYSQIVNDFQKGDIAEGYSVSREKKESFPLTVTSAQKNPTAFYLCASSPNRDVGNEQFFGPGTRLTVL.

The chain carries TRBV3-1 (or the pseudogene TRBV3-2) and TRBJ2-2, with D unclear. The CDR3 runs to 15 residues. The germline V gene has CDR1 LGHDT and CDR2 YNNKEL (reference sequence). The germline V and J ends were trimmed by 4 bases and 4 bases, with 13 bases remaining between them. The CDR3 region is CASSPPVAFTGELFF. CDR3 nucleotide sequence: TGTGCCAGCAGCCCGCCGGTAGCTTTCACCGGGGAGCTGTTTTTT.

This clone has a single count. The gene calls are TRBV7-6 and TRBJ2-5; 11 bases are a match to TRBD2. V shed 6 bases and J 5 bases; nucleotides not matched to a gene: 11. Per the germline V gene, CDR1 is SGHVS and CDR2 is FNYEAQ. This CDR3 is built from 16 residues. CDR3 residues: CASSFNIAGGLETQYF. DNA of the CDR3: TGTGCCAGCAGTTTCAACATAGCGGGGGGGCTTGAGACCCAGTACTTC.

V is TRBV5-1 and J is TRBJ2-7; TRBD1 matches 7 bases. From germline, CDR1 is SGHRS and CDR2 YFSETQ. The CDR3 is 16 amino acids. Trimming took 2 bases from V and 1 from J; bases not matched to a gene: 9. CDR3 in DNA: TGCGCCAGCAGCTTTGACTCGACAGGGAAATCCTACGAGCAGTACTTC. Translated: CASSFDSTGKSYEQYF.

The V and J genes are TRBV7-9 and TRBJ1-1; 7 bases align to TRBD1. The CDR3 spans 15 residues. Germline V gene lookup returns CDR1 SEHNR and CDR2 FQNEAQ (reference sequence). V dropped 5 bases and J dropped 3; count of bases not matched to a gene: 9. CDR3 residues: CASSIRQGSDTEAFF. The CDR3 coding sequence is TGTGCCAGCAGCATCCGACAGGGATCGGACACTGAAGCTTTCTTT.

The rearrangement uses TRBV28 and TRBJ1-6, with 7 bases aligning to TRBD1. CDR3 size: 13 residues. V shed 5 bases and J 10 bases; nucleotides not matched to a gene: 5. Germline V gene sequence: CDR1 MDHEN, CDR2 SYDVKM. The CDR3 reads CASSPQGGSPLHF. The DNA of the CDR3 is TGTGCCAGCAGTCCCCAGGGGGGATCACCCCTCCACTTT.

Remarks on this clone: Other DNA sequences from this sample encode an identical CDR3 as well. The V gene is TRBV5-1, the J gene TRBJ1-1; 9 nucleotides align to TRBD1. CDR3 length equals 15 residues. Trimming at V came to 0 bases and at J to 1 base, leaving 1 base not matched to a gene. The germline V gene has CDR1 SGHRS and CDR2 YFSETQ. CDR3 loop: CASSLGGQGNTEAFF. The CDR3 DNA sequence: TGCGCCAGCAGCTTGGGGGGACAGGGGAACACTGAAGCTTTCTTT.

V and J are TRBV2 and TRBJ2-3, with D maybe TRBD2 (5 bases). CDR1 and CDR2 from the germline V gene are SNHLY and FYNNEI. This CDR3 comprises 14 residues. The V gene lost 7 bases and the J gene lost 2 bases, with 13 bases spanning the gap. CDR3 DNA: TGTGCCAGCACTTACGGACTCAACACAGATACGCAGTATTTT. It yields the protein CASTYGLNTDTQYF.

The V call is TRBV18, the J call TRBJ2-6; 8 positions agree with TRBD1. V gave up 5 bases and J gave up 3 bases; unmatched junction bases: 6. Looked up from germline, CDR1 is KGHSH and CDR2 is LQKENI. The CDR3 contains 16 residues. CDR3 in amino acids: CASSAQGAGGANVLTF. The CDR3 DNA reads TGTGCCAGCTCAGCCCAGGGGGCTGGTGGGGCCAACGTCCTGACTTTC.

This chain joins TRBV25-1 and TRBJ2-7; D remains unclear. V lost 4 bases and J lost 3, with 4 bases in between. Germline V gene sequence: CDR1 MGHDK, CDR2 SYGVNS. This CDR3 has 11 residues. The CDR3 bases are TGTGCCAGCAGTGTCAACTACGAGCAGTACTTC. It encodes CASSVNYEQYF.

This chain links TRBV11-1 with TRBJ2-1; a possible D gene is TRBD2 (6 bases). Germline V CDR1 and CDR2: SGHAT, FQDESV (reference sequence). The V gene lost 1 base and the J gene lost 9 bases, with 16 bases spanning the gap. The CDR3 has 15 amino acids. CDR3 in amino acids: CASSLVGSAGSEQFF. In DNA, the CDR3 is TGTGCCAGCAGCTTAGTGGGGTCGGCGGGGAGTGAGCAGTTCTTC.

The rearrangement uses TRBV5-6 and TRBJ1-2; TRBD1 is a possible D gene (5 bases). Deletions cut 4 bases from V and 2 bases from J, with 15 bases between. The CDR3 is 15 amino acids. Germline V gene sequence: CDR1 SGHDT, CDR2 YYEEEE. The CDR3 bases are TGTGCCAGCAGCCTACCGGGGGAGGGAAACTATGGCTACACCTTC. It codes for CASSLPGEGNYGYTF.

V and J are TRBV25-1 and TRBJ1-2, with D unclear. CDR3 length: 15 residues. Germline CDR1 reads MGHDK; CDR2 reads SYGVNS. V lost 1 base and J 0 bases, leaving 9 bases between the germline ends. DNA for the CDR3: TGTGCCAGCAGTGAATTTCGCGATTCTAACTATGGCTACACCTTC. This translates into CASSEFRDSNYGYTF.

In its sample, this clone was seen many times. The rearrangement uses TRBV30 and TRBJ1-1; D not resolved. CDR1 and CDR2 from the germline V gene are GTSNPN and SVGIG (reference sequence). CDR3 length: 15 residues. Trimming left V 3 bases short and J 0 bases short, with 14 bases between. CDR3: CAWRRYVVMNTEAFF. The CDR3 DNA reads as TGTGCCTGGAGGCGTTACGTAGTCATGAACACTGAAGCTTTCTTT.

J is TRBJ1-6 and V is TRBV9; D is possibly TRBD1 (6 bases). There are 16 residues in the CDR3. Germline assignment: CDR1 SGDLS and CDR2 YYNGEE. V lost 3 bases and J lost 0, with 10 bases in between. The CDR3 DNA follows: TGTGCCAGCAGCGCCACGGACAGCTCCTATAATTCACCCCTCCACTTT. Encoded protein: CASSATDSSYNSPLHF. The full variable domain, completed using reference TRBV9 and TRBJ1-6, is DSGVTQTPKHLITATGQRVTLRCSPRSGDLSVYWYQQSLDQGLQFLIQYYNGEERAKGNILERFSAQQFPDLHSELNLSSLELGDSALYFCASSATDSSYNSPLHFGNGTRLTVT.

This sequence joins TRBV5-1 and TRBJ1-3; possible D gene TRBD1, 6 bases. The CDR3 spans 13 residues. CDR1 SGHRS and CDR2 YFSETQ come from the germline V gene. Trimming removed 4 bases from V and 4 bases from J, with 9 bases in between. CDR3 sequence reads: CASSVGHGNTIYF. CDR3 bases: TGCGCCAGCAGCGTGGGACACGGAAACACCATATATTTT.

V and J are TRBV6-5 and TRBJ1-2; tentative D call: TRBD1 (5 bases). V lost 0 bases, J lost 7 bases, and 12 bases lay in between. The CDR3 has 14 residues. Germline CDR1 is MNHEY and CDR2 is SVGAGI. CDR3 sequence (DNA): TGTGCCAGCAGTTACTCGAATCGCAGGGTTGGCTACACCTTC. Translating gives CASSYSNRRVGYTF.

The J gene is TRBJ2-1, the V gene TRBV7-3, with D possibly being TRBD2 (6 bases). Germline loops: CDR1 SGHTA, CDR2 FQGTGA. The CDR3 consists of 15 residues. The V and J ends lost 0 bases and 2 bases respectively, with 8 bases between them. The CDR3 protein is CASSLTRTTYNEQFF. The CDR3 coding sequence is TGTGCCAGCAGCTTAACGCGGACTACCTACAATGAGCAGTTCTTC.

The chain employs TRBV7-2 and TRBJ2-5; the match to TRBD1 covers 9 bases. V shed 4 bases, J shed 5 bases, and the junction held 8 bases outside the gene matches. The CDR3 sequence is 15 residues long. Germline loops: CDR1 SGHTA, CDR2 FQGNSA. The CDR3 region is CASSSRGGQGETQYF. As DNA, the CDR3 is TGTGCCAGCAGCTCTCGGGGAGGACAGGGGGAGACCCAGTACTTC.